This record looks at one TCR beta chain sequence and its context. What it binds is unknown. The ends lost 4 bases at V and 3 bases at J; junction bases unmatched: 10. The CDR3 spans 16 residues. Germline V gene sequence: CDR1 SEHNR, CDR2 FQNEAQ (reference sequence). This sample stems from a study of T-cell memory formation after mild COVID-19. General observations from the study: Cross-reactive memory seemingly joined, as some responding clones were found in pre-infection memory. Researchers report contracting CD4+ clones mostly in CM and EM, with CD8+ clones in EMRA.

TCRdb ran MiXCR on the 5' RACE reads and lists one entry per CDR3 protein. The data contain 120,000 or so distinct CDR3 sequences, about 6% of them singletons. V usage is TRBV7-9 and J usage is TRBJ1-1; 8 positions agree with TRBD1. Sequenced sample: PBMCs or a T cell subset sorted from them (not recorded which). The TCR comes from an adult woman who had mild COVID-19 (a few samples of this study predate the infection). Cell type and time point are not known. CDR3 region: CASSSRDRWLDTEAFF. The CDR3 nucleotides are TGTGCCAGCAGCTCAAGGGACAGGTGGTTGGACACTGAAGCTTTCTTT. The complete variable domain, with remaining parts taken from reference TRBV7-9 and TRBJ1-1, reads DTGVSQNPRHKITKRGQNVTFRCDPISEHNRLYWYRQTLGQGPEFLTYFQNEAQLEKSRLLSDRFSAERPKGSFSTLEIQRTEQGDSAMYLCASSSRDRWLDTEAFFGQGTRLTVV.